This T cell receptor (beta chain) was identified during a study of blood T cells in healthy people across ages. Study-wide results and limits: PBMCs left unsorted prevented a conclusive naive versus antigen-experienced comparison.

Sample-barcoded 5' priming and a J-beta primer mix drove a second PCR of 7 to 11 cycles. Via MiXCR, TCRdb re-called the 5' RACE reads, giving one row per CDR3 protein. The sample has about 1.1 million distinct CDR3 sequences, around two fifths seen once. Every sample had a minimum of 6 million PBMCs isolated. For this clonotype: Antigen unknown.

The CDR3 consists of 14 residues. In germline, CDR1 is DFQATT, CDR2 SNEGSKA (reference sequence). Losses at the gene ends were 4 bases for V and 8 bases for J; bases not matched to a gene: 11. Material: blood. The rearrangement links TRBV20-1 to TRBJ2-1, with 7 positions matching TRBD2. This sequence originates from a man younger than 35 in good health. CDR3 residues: CSATPAGLLDEQFF. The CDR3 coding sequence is TGCAGTGCTACACCAGCGGGGCTTTTAGATGAGCAGTTCTTC.